This T cell receptor (beta chain) was found in a study of blood T cell repertoires in COVID-19. Study context: COVID-19 samples, acute and convalescent, were from the United States, Italy and Spain.

Germline V gives CDR1 SGHRS, CDR2 YFSETQ. J lost 3 bases, V lost 3 bases, and 6 bases had no gene match. The CDR3 spans 15 residues. In the original processing: Amplification of reference gene primers provided the estimated nucleated cell counts. Libraries were prepared by immunoSEQ multiplex PCR; TCRdb keeps only in-frame clonotypes and omits some of them. V and J calls and clone size are copied from that table; D and trimming were computed from the DNA. The table lists about 64,000 clones, about 79% of them singletons. The rearrangement joins TRBV5-1 to TRBJ2-1; 7 nucleotides align to TRBD1. The receptor was derived from a woman aged 60 to 75 with acute or convalescent COVID-19. Sequenced: peripheral blood. The CDR3 is CASSSQGNIYNEQFF. CDR3 nucleotides: TGCGCCAGCAGCTCACAGGGGAATATCTACAATGAGCAGTTCTTC.